This T cell receptor beta chain is from a study of CD8+ T cells in alopecia areata. Study-wide context: Tofacitinib therapy lasting 6 to 18 months was followed by 6 months off drug.

General study results and limits: In scalp, tofacitinib significantly decreased clonality and expanded CD8+ clones among the top 100. The link between baseline CD8+ expansion and response remains uncertain with one nonresponder.

Noted treatment: oral pan-JAK inhibitor, 5-10 mg twice daily. A FACSAria was used to sort CD4+ and CD8+ T cells. These cells came from PBMCs. RNA was isolated and reverse transcribed to cDNA, the sequencing template. Profiling relied on immunoSEQ multiplex PCR, and the TCRdb table lists in-frame clones only, not all of them. The sample carries about 160,000 clones, under 70% recorded once. This CDR3 region has 13 residues. Trimming shortened V by 4 bases and J by 7 bases, and 12 bases separated the two germline ends. CDR1 SGHRS and CDR2 YFSETQ come from the germline V gene. Points on this clone: Its antigen is undetermined.

Specimen: CD4+ T cells sorted from blood, collected at week 4, from a patient treated with tofacitinib. The genes are TRBV5-1 and TRBJ2-1; the D gene is possibly TRBD1 (6 bases). This clonotype was sampled from a human donor with alopecia areata. CDR3 amino acids: CASSTPRGNEQFF. The CDR3, as DNA: TGCGCCAGCAGCACACCGAGGGGGAATGAGCAGTTCTTC.